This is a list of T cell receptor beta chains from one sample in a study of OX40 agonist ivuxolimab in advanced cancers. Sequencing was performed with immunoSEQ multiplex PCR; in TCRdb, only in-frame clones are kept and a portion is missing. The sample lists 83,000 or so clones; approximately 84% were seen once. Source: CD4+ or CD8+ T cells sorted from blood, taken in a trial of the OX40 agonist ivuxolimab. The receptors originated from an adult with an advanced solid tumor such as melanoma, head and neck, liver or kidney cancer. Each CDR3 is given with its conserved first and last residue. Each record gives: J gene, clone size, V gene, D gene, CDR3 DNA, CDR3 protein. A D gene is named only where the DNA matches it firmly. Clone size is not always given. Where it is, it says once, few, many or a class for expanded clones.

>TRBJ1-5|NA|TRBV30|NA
TGTGCCTGGAGTCTCTCGACGGGGTATAGCAATCAGCCCCAGCATTTT
CAWSLSTGYSNQPQHF
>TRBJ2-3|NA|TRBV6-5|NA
TGTGCCAGCAGTTACTCCGGTTATAGCACAGATACGCAGTATTTT
CASSYSGYSTDTQYF
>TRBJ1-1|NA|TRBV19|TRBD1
TGTGCCAGTACCGACAGGGCTTGGACTGAAGCTTTCTTT
CASTDRAWTEAFF
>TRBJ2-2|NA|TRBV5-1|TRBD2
TGCGCCAGCAGCTTGGTCGCGGGGGTTCCCACCGGGGAGCTGTTTTTT
CASSLVAGVPTGELFF
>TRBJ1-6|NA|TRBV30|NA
TGTGCCTGGAGTGTAAGAATTTGGGGATCACCCCTCCACTTT
CAWSVRIWGSPLHF
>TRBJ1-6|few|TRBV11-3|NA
TGTGCCAGCAGCTCCAATTCACCCCTCCACTTT
CASSSNSPLHF
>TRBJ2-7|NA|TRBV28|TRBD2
TGTGCCAGCAGTTCGACCCGGAGCGGGAGAACGTCCTACGAGCAGTACTTC
CASSSTRSGRTSYEQYF
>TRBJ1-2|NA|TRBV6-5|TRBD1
TGTGCCAGCAGTCCCTTGCCGGGACAGGCCACCGGCTACACCTTC
CASSPLPGQATGYTF
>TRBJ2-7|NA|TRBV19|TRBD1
TGTGCCAGTAGTATCCTTTCCGGGACAGGCCTGGACGAGCAGTACTTC
CASSILSGTGLDEQYF
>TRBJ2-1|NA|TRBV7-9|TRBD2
TGTGCCAGCAAAGGACTAGCTCTTAATGAGCAGTTCTTC
CASKGLALNEQFF
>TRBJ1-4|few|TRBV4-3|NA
TGCGCCAGCAGCCGTGGGGCAGGGCAGGATGAAAAACTGTTTTTT
CASSRGAGQDEKLFF
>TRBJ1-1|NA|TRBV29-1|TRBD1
TGCAGCGTTGATACCACACAGGGGGCGAACACTGAAGCTTTCTTT
CSVDTTQGANTEAFF
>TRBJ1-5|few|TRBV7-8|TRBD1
TGTGCCAGCAGCTTGACAGGGAATCAGCCCCAGCATTTT
CASSLTGNQPQHF
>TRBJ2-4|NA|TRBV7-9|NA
TGTGCCAGCAGCACTACAGGGAGAGGAAACATTCAGTACTTC
CASSTTGRGNIQYF
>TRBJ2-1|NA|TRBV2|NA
TGTGCCAGCACAGGGAGCTACAATGAGCAGTTCTTC
CASTGSYNEQFF
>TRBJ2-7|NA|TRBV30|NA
TGTGCCTGGAGTGTAATGGAGAACTCCTACGAGCAGTACTTC
CAWSVMENSYEQYF
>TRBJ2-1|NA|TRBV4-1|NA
TGCGCCAGCAGCCCCGGGGCACCCAATGAGCAGTTCTTC
CASSPGAPNEQFF
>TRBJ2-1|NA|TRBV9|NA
TGTGCCAGCAGCGTAGGGATCTCTGCAGCCTACAATGAGCAGTTCTTC
CASSVGISAAYNEQFF
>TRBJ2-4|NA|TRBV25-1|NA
TGTGCCAGCAGTGGAGAAGGGGAAAACATTCAGTACTTC
CASSGEGENIQYF
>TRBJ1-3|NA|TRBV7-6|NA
TGTGCCAGCAGCGGCGGGGGGGCGGGCGCTGGAAACACCATATATTTT
CASSGGGAGAGNTIYF
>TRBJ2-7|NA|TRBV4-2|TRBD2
TGTGCCAGCAGCCAAGATTTCCTTAGCGGGCCCTTCTACGAGCAGTACTTC
CASSQDFLSGPFYEQYF
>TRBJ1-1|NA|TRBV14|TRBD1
TGTGCCAGCAGCCAGACAACCGGGACAGGTGCTTTCTTT
CASSQTTGTGAFF
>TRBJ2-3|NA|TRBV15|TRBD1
TGTGCCACCAGCAGAGAGGGACAGGCCACAGATACGCAGTATTTT
CATSREGQATDTQYF
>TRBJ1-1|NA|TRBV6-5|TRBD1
TGTGCCAGCAGTTATAGGGGGCACACTGAAGCTTTCTTT
CASSYRGHTEAFF
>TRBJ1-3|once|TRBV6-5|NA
TGTGCCAGCTGCCTGGGGGGATCTGGAAACACCATATATTTT
CASCLGGSGNTIYF
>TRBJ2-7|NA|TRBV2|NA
TGTGCCAGCGGGGGGCTGGCCGCGGAGCAGTACTTC
CASGGLAAEQYF
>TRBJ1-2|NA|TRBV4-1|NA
TGCGCCAGCAGCCAAGACCGGAGGCTATACTTC
CASSQDRRLYF
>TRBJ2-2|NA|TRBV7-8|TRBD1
TGTGCCAGCAGCTTAGGACAGGGGAGCACCGGGGAGCTGTTTTTT
CASSLGQGSTGELFF
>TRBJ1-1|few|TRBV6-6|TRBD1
TGTGCCAGCAGTCAGGGGGAAATGAACACTGAAGCTTTCTTT
CASSQGEMNTEAFF
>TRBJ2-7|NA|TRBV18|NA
TGTGCCAGCTCACCTTTTAGAGAGGACGAGCAGTACTTC
CASSPFREDEQYF
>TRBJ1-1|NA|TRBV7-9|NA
TGTGCCAGCAGCTTAGTTGCAGGGGCCGGGACTGAAGCTTTCTTT
CASSLVAGAGTEAFF
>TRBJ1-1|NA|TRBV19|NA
TGTGCCAGTAAAGTCAGACAGGAAGCTTTCTTT
CASKVRQEAFF
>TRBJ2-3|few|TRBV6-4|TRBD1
TGTGCCAGCAGTGACTCGCCGTACAGGGGGACGCAGTATTTT
CASSDSPYRGTQYF
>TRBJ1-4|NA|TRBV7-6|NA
TGTGCCAGCAGCTTAGCCCGTAATGAAAAACTGTTTTTT
CASSLARNEKLFF
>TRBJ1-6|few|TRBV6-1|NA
TGTGCCAGCAGCCCAAAAAGATCCCTCCACTTT
CASSPKRSLHF
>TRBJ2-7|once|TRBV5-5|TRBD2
TGTGCCAGCAGCTTGGTCCCTAGCGGGAGAGGTGAGCAGTACTTC
CASSLVPSGRGEQYF
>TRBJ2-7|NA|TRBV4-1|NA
TGCGCCAGCAGCCAAGATTGGAGGGGCGAGCAGTACTTC
CASSQDWRGEQYF